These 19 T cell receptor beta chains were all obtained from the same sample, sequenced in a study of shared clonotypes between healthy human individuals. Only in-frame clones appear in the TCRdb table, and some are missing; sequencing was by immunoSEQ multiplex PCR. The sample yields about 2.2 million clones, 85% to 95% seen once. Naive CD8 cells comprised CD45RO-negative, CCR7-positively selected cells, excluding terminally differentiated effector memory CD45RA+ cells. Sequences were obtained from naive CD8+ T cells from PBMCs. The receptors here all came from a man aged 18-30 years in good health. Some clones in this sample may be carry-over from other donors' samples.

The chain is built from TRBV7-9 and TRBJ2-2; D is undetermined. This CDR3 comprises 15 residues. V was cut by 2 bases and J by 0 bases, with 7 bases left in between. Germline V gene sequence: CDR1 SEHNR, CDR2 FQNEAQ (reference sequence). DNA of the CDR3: TGTGCCAGCAGCTTACCAGTGCCGAACACCGGGGAGCTGTTTTTT. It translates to CASSLPVPNTGELFF.

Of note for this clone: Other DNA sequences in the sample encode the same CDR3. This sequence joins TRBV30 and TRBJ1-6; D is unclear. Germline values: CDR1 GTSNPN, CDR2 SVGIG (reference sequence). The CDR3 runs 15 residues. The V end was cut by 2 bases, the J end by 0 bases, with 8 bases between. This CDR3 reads CAWSSGSSYNSPLHF. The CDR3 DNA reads TGTGCCTGGAGTTCCGGGAGCTCCTATAATTCACCCCTCCACTTT.

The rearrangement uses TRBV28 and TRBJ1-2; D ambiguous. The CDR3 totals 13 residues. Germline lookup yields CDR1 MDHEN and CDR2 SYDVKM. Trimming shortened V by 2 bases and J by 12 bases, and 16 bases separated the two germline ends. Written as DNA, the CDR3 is TGTGCCAGCAGTTTAATAAGTGGTGGAAGCCACACCTTC. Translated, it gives CASSLISGGSHTF.

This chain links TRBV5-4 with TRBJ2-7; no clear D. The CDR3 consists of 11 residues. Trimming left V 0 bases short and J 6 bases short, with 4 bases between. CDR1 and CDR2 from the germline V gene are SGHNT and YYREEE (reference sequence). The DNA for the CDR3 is TGTGCCAGCAGCTTGGATTCCGAGCAGTACTTC. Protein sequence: CASSLDSEQYF.

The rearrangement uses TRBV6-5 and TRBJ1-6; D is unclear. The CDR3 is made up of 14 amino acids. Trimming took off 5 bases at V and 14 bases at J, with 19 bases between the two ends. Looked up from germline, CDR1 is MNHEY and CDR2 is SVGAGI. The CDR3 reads CASSPLTAKMALHF. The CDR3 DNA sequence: TGTGCCAGCAGTCCTCTGACCGCGAAGATGGCCCTCCACTTT.

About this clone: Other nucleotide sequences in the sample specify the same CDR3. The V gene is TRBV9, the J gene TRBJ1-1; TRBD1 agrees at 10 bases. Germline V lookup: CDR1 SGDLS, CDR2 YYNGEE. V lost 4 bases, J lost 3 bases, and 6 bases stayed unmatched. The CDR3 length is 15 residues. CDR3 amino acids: CASSSRTGGDTEAFF. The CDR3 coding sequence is TGTGCCAGCAGCTCTAGGACAGGGGGGGACACTGAAGCTTTCTTT.

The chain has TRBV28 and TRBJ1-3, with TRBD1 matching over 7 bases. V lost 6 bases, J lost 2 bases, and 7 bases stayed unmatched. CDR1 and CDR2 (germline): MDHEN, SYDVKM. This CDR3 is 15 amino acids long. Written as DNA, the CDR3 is TGTGCCAGCAGCGAAGACAGGGAAGCTGGAAACACCATATATTTT. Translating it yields CASSEDREAGNTIYF.

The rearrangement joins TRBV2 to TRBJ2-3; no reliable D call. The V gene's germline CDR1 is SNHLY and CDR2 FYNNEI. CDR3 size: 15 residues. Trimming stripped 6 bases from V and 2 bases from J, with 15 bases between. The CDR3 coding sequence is TGTGCCAGCAGGGGCCCACTCGACGTCACAGATACGCAGTATTTT. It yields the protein CASRGPLDVTDTQYF.

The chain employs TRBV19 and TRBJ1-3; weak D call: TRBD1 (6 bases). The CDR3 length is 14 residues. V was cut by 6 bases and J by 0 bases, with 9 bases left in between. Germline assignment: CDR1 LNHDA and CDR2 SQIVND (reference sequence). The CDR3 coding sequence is TGTGCCAGTAGCCTCAGGGGCTCTGGAAACACCATATATTTT. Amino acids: CASSLRGSGNTIYF.

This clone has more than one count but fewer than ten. CDR3 nucleotides: TGCAGCGTTGGACCGCTGAACACTGAAGCTTTCTTT. Its translation is CSVGPLNTEAFF. V usage is TRBV29-1 and J usage is TRBJ1-1; D is unresolved. Deletions cut 4 bases from V and 0 bases from J, with 6 bases between. The germline CDR1 and CDR2 sequences are SQVTM and ANQGSEA. The CDR3 runs 12 residues.

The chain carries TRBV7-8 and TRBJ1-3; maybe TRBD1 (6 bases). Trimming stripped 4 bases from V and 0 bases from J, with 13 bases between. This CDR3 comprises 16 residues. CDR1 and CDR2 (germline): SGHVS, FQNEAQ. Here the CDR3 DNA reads TGTGCCAGCAGCTATACAGGGAGGGGCTCTGGAAACACCATATATTTT. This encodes CASSYTGRGSGNTIYF.

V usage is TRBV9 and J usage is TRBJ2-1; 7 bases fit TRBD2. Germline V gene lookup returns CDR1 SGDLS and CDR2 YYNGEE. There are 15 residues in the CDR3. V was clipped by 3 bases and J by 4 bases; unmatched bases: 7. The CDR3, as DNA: TGTGCCAGCAGCGAGAGTCTAGCGGAGTACAATGAGCAGTTCTTC. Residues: CASSESLAEYNEQFF.

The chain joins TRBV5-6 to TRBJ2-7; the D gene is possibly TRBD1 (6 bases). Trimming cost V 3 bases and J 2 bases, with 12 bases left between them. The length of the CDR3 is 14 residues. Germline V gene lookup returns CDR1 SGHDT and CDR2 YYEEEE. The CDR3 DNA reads TGTGCCAGCAGCTCTGACAGGACCGCCTACGAGCAGTACTTC. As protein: CASSSDRTAYEQYF.

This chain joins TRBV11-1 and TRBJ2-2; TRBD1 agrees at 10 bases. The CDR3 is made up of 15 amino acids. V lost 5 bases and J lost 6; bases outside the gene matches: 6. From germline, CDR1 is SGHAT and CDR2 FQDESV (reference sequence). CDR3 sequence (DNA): TGTGCCAGCAGCCAGACAGGGGGCGCGCCCGGGGAGCTGTTTTTT. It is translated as CASSQTGGAPGELFF.

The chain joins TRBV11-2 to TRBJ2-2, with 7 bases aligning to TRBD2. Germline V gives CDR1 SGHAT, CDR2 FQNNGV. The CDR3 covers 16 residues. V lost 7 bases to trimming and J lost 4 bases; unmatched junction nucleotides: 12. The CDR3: CASTPVGGRGTGELFF. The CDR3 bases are TGTGCCAGCACCCCCGTTGGGGGGAGGGGCACCGGGGAGCTGTTTTTT.

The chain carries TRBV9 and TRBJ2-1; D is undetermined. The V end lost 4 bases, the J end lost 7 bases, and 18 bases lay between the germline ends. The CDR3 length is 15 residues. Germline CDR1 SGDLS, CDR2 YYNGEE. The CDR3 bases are TGTGCCAGCAGCCCCTACTACGGGCGACGGAATGAGCAGTTCTTC. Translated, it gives CASSPYYGRRNEQFF.

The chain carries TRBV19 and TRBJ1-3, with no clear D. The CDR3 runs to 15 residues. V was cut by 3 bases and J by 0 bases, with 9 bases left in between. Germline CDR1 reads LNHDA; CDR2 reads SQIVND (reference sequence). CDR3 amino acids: CASSILAGSGNTIYF. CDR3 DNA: TGTGCCAGTAGTATTTTGGCAGGCTCTGGAAACACCATATATTTT.

This CDR3 is CASSAGTMRHEQYF. The DNA of the CDR3 is TGTGCCAGCAGCGCCGGGACAATGAGACACGAGCAGTACTTC. V is TRBV5-8 and J is TRBJ2-7; D perhaps matches TRBD1 (6 bases). Germline V gives CDR1 SGHTS, CDR2 YDEGEE. The CDR3 consists of 14 residues. Trimming removed 4 bases at V and 5 bases at J, with 16 bases between.

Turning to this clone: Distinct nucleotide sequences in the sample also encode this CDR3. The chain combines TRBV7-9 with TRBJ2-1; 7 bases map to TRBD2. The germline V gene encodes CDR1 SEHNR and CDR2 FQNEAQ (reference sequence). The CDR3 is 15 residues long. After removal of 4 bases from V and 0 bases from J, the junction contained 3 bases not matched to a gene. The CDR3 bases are TGTGCCAGCAGCTCAAGCGGGACCTCCTACAATGAGCAGTTCTTC. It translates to CASSSSGTSYNEQFF.